These 10 T cell receptor beta chains came from one sample sequenced in a study of cytomegalovirus exposure and HLA in healthy donors. PCR involved 60 Vbeta and 13 Jbeta primers. Method: immunoSEQ multiplex PCR; TCRdb's copy keeps in-frame clones and lacks some. Of around 130,000 clones detected, around 71% appear once; the ten largest clones hold roughly 3%. Sequences were obtained from PBMCs. These receptors were collected from a woman between 55 and 75 years old in good health and CMV-seropositive.

This chain joins TRBV5-1 and TRBJ2-7, with a weak D call TRBD1 (6 bases). The V end lost 4 bases, the J end lost 6 bases, and 14 bases lay between the germline ends. Germline assignment: CDR1 SGHRS and CDR2 YFSETQ. The CDR3 is 13 residues long. CDR3 DNA sequence: TGCGCCAGCAGCCTGGGGCAGGGGACCGAGCAGTACTTC. It codes for CASSLGQGTEQYF. Based on the CDR3 plus reference TRBV5-1 and TRBJ2-7, the full variable domain is KAGVTQTPRYLIKTRGQQVTLSCSPISGHRSVSWYQQTPGQGLQFLFEYFSETQRNKGNFPGRFSGRQFSNSRSEMNVSTLELGDSALYLCASSLGQGTEQYFGPGTRLTVT.

This clone was counted only a few times. The chain couples TRBV5-1 to TRBJ1-6; 9 positions match TRBD1. The J segment lost 5 bases and the V segment lost 5 bases, leaving 5 bases of the junction unmatched. The CDR3 contains 15 residues. Germline values: CDR1 SGHRS, CDR2 YFSETQ. The CDR3 DNA follows: TGCGCCAGCAGACCGGGACAGGGAGATAATTCACCCCTCCACTTT. It specifies CASRPGQGDNSPLHF.

J is TRBJ2-5 and V is TRBV25-1; TRBD2 matches at 12 bases. Germline CDR1 is MGHDK and CDR2 is SYGVNS. The CDR3 totals 15 residues. The junction had 7 bases not matched to a gene; V was cut back by 7 bases and J by 4 bases. CDR3 nucleotides: TGTGCCAGCACCCCTAGCGGGGGGGCTGGAGAGACCCAGTACTTC. Amino acids: CASTPSGGAGETQYF.

The CDR3 bases are TGTGCCAGCAGCAGCGCCTCTGACAGGGGGTATGGCTACACCTTC. It yields the protein CASSSASDRGYGYTF. The chain combines TRBV5-4 with TRBJ1-2; 9 positions match TRBD1. The length of the CDR3 is 15 residues. Trimming took 4 bases from V and 5 from J; bases not matched to a gene: 9. Germline lookup yields CDR1 SGHNT and CDR2 YYREEE (reference sequence).

This clone occurred once. The chain is built from TRBV2 and TRBJ2-7; 7 bases are shared with TRBD2. V trimming: 9 bases; J trimming: 1 base; junction bases outside the gene matches: 9. The CDR3 extends over 14 amino acids. Looked up from germline, CDR1 is SNHLY and CDR2 is FYNNEI. CDR3 DNA sequence: TGTGCCAGTAACTTTGGGGGGGGTTCCTACGAGCAGTACTTC. Protein product: CASNFGGGSYEQYF.

The rearrangement uses TRBV7-2 and TRBJ1-2, with 11 bases lining up with TRBD1. V lost 4 bases and J lost 6; bases outside the gene matches: 4. Germline assignment: CDR1 SGHTA and CDR2 FQGNSA. The CDR3 contains 14 residues. CDR3 sequence reads: CASSSGTGGHGYTF. The CDR3 DNA reads as TGTGCCAGCAGCTCCGGGACAGGGGGGCATGGCTACACCTTC.

This clone was seen just once. This rearrangement joins TRBV6-1 to TRBJ1-6; no firm D call. The V gene's germline CDR1 is MNHNS and CDR2 SASEGT. The germline V and J ends were trimmed by 4 bases and 0 bases, with 10 bases remaining between them. CDR3 length equals 16 residues. CDR3 bases: TGTGCCAGCAGTGGCAGATGGAGCTCCTATAATTCACCCCTCCACTTT. It codes for CASSGRWSSYNSPLHF.

This CDR3 is CASSELGGLKTQYF. The DNA of the CDR3 is TGTGCCAGCAGTGAGTTGGGGGGGCTAAAGACCCAGTACTTC. V and J are TRBV6-1 and TRBJ2-5; D might be TRBD2 (7 bases). Germline lookup yields CDR1 MNHNS and CDR2 SASEGT. This CDR3 is built from 14 residues. Trimming took off 3 bases at V and 6 bases at J, with 14 bases between the two ends.

The chain couples TRBV25-1 to TRBJ1-1; D not resolved. The germline V gene encodes CDR1 MGHDK and CDR2 SYGVNS. The CDR3 spans 14 residues. Trimming took 4 bases from V and 3 from J, leaving 12 bases between them. CDR3 bases: TGTGCCAGCAGTGCCCACACACGGGACACTGAAGCTTTCTTT. Its protein is CASSAHTRDTEAFF.

The chain couples TRBV19 to TRBJ1-3; D call uncertain. Germline V CDR1 and CDR2: LNHDA, SQIVND (reference sequence). The CDR3 is 14 residues long. Trimming removed 7 bases from V and 0 bases from J, with 10 bases in between. The CDR3 protein is CASKSGLSGNTIYF. The CDR3 DNA reads TGTGCCAGTAAATCAGGCCTCTCTGGAAACACCATATATTTT.